The 29 T cell receptor beta chains presented below share a single source sample, sequenced in a study of blood T cell repertoires in COVID-19. Some clones are missing from TCRdb's copy, which holds only in-frame ones; the method was immunoSEQ multiplex PCR. The sample carries around 700,000 clones, around 90% recorded once. The sequencing input was peripheral blood. The receptor source for this set is a woman under 30 with acute or convalescent COVID-19.

This clone was recorded once. The chain joins TRBV15 to TRBJ2-3, with 8 nucleotides matching TRBD2. After removal of 5 bases from V and 4 bases from J, the junction contained 11 bases not matched to a gene. Germline V gene sequence: CDR1 LNHNV, CDR2 YYDKDF (reference sequence). The CDR3 extends over 16 amino acids. CDR3 protein: CATSPSFGGAADTQYF. The CDR3 DNA sequence: TGTGCCACCAGCCCATCTTTCGGGGGGGCCGCAGATACGCAGTATTTT. Looking up the rest from reference TRBV15 and TRBJ2-3 gives the full variable domain: DAMVIQNPRYQVTQFGKPVTLSCSQTLNHNVMYWYQQKSSQAPKLLFHYYDKDFNNEADTPDNFQSRRPNTSFCFLDIRSPGLGDTAMYLCATSPSFGGAADTQYFGPGTRLTVL.

V gene TRBV5-6 combines with J gene TRBJ1-5; perhaps TRBD1 as D (5 bases). Trimming left V 4 bases short and J 0 bases short, with 14 bases between. Germline V lookup: CDR1 SGHDT, CDR2 YYEEEE. The CDR3 totals 16 residues. The CDR3 loop is CASSLGLGGSNQPQHF. The CDR3 region has the DNA TGTGCCAGCAGCCTCGGGTTGGGGGGTAGCAATCAGCCCCAGCATTTT.

J is TRBJ2-7 and V is TRBV9; D remains ambiguous. V lost 0 bases and J 0 bases, leaving 4 bases between the germline ends. The CDR3 runs to 13 residues. The germline CDR1 and CDR2 sequences are SGDLS and YYNGEE. CDR3 DNA: TGTGCCAGCAGCGTAGAAGCCTCCTACGAGCAGTACTTC. It is translated as CASSVEASYEQYF.

The chain joins TRBV5-6 to TRBJ1-3; D not resolved. CDR1 and CDR2 from the germline V gene are SGHDT and YYEEEE. V was shortened by 4 bases and J by 0 bases, with 8 bases between the two germline ends. The length of the CDR3 is 14 residues. The DNA for the CDR3 is TGTGCCAGCAGCCAAGGGAGCTCTGGAAACACCATATATTTT. Translated: CASSQGSSGNTIYF.

With respect to this clone: The sample holds other DNA sequences that translate to the same CDR3. The gene calls are TRBV6-1 and TRBJ2-7; D possibly corresponds to TRBD1 (6 bases). V was clipped by 0 bases and J by 1 base, with 10 bases between them. Germline CDR1 is MNHNS and CDR2 is SASEGT. The CDR3 is made up of 15 amino acids. DNA of the CDR3: TGTGCCAGCAGTGAAGCCCAGGGGTCGTCCTACGAGCAGTACTTC. Protein product: CASSEAQGSSYEQYF.

The chain combines TRBV5-1 with TRBJ1-2; D remains ambiguous. The ends were cut back, 0 bases at V and 4 bases at J, with 10 bases in the middle. The CDR3 is 14 residues long. Germline V CDR1 and CDR2: SGHRS, YFSETQ. The CDR3 DNA sequence: TGCGCCAGCAGCTTGGGATCAGGCCCCTATGGCTACACCTTC. It is translated as CASSLGSGPYGYTF.

The gene calls are TRBV30 and TRBJ1-3; TRBD1 might be the D (6 bases). This CDR3 contains 12 residues. Trimming cost V 4 bases and J 9 bases, with 13 bases left between them. CDR1 is GTSNPN, CDR2 SVGIG, per germline (reference sequence). This CDR3 is CAWTQRGATIYF. In DNA, the CDR3 is TGTGCCTGGACTCAACGGGGGGCCACCATATATTTT.

The rearrangement links TRBV7-9 to TRBJ1-6; maybe TRBD1 (5 bases). CDR1 SEHNR and CDR2 FQNEAQ come from the germline V gene (reference sequence). This CDR3 is 14 amino acids long. The ends were cut back, 4 bases at V and 10 bases at J, with 14 bases in the middle. The CDR3 DNA follows: TGTGCCAGCAGCTCCGACAGATCAGGGTCACCCCTCCACTTT. It encodes CASSSDRSGSPLHF.

The chain is built from TRBV5-1 and TRBJ1-4, with 8 bases lining up with TRBD1. After removal of 1 base from V and 2 bases from J, the junction contained 4 bases not matched to a gene. CDR3 length equals 16 residues. Germline-derived CDR1 and CDR2 are SGHRS and YFSETQ. For the CDR3, the DNA is TGCGCCAGCAGCTTGCAGGGGGCGAGGACTAATGAAAAACTGTTTTTT. Its translation: CASSLQGARTNEKLFF.

The rearrangement uses TRBV18 and TRBJ1-3, with D perhaps TRBD1 (5 bases). Per the germline V gene, CDR1 is KGHSH and CDR2 is LQKENI. CDR3 length: 14 residues. Trimming took 3 bases from V and 2 from J, leaving 8 bases between them. CDR3 region: CASSPGGAGNTIYF. The CDR3, as DNA: TGTGCCAGCTCACCCGGAGGGGCTGGAAACACCATATATTTT.

V is TRBV5-4 and J is TRBJ1-2; D not resolved. The CDR3 is 15 residues long. Germline CDR1 reads SGHNT; CDR2 reads YYREEE (reference sequence). Trimming removed 4 bases from V and 1 base from J, with 14 bases in between. The CDR3 coding sequence is TGTGCCAGCAGCCCTGAGCGCGCAGTTAACTATGGCTACACCTTC. Encoded protein: CASSPERAVNYGYTF.

The chain employs TRBV27 and TRBJ2-7; D is unclear. The CDR3 contains 14 residues. Trimming left V 2 bases short and J 2 bases short, with 10 bases between. CDR1 is MNHEY and CDR2 is SMNVEV in the germline V gene (reference sequence). DNA for the CDR3: TGTGCCAGCAGTTTAAGTCAGAAAACCTACGAGCAGTACTTC. Amino acids: CASSLSQKTYEQYF.

The rearrangement joins TRBV4-2 to TRBJ2-3; D not certain. Germline-derived CDR1 and CDR2 are LGHNA and YNFKEQ. Trimming took 0 bases from V and 4 from J, leaving 8 bases between them. This CDR3 has 14 amino acids. Written as DNA, the CDR3 is TGTGCCAGCAGCCAAGAGCCCAGGCCAGATACGCAGTATTTT. This gives the protein CASSQEPRPDTQYF.

V is TRBV27 and J is TRBJ2-7, with D perhaps matching TRBD1 (6 bases). This CDR3 region has 14 residues. Trimming removed 4 bases from V and 4 bases from J, with 14 bases in between. CDR1 is MNHEY and CDR2 is SMNVEV in the germline V gene (reference sequence). CDR3 amino acids: CASSSRDTFYEQYF. Here the CDR3 DNA reads TGTGCCAGCAGTTCCCGGGACACTTTTTACGAGCAGTACTTC.

In its sample, this clone was seen once. The genes are TRBV14 and TRBJ1-6, with D tentatively TRBD1 (5 bases). CDR1 is SGHDN and CDR2 is FVKESK in the germline V gene. V was cut by 4 bases and J by 0 bases, with 16 bases left in between. The CDR3 runs 18 residues. The CDR3 region is CASSPQTDFSSYNSPLHF. In DNA form, the CDR3 reads TGTGCCAGCAGCCCTCAGACAGACTTCAGCTCCTATAATTCACCCCTCCACTTT.

The rearrangement uses TRBV30 and TRBJ2-1; D is unresolved. Germline V gene data show CDR1 as GTSNPN and CDR2 as SVGIG (reference sequence). V shed 1 base and J shed 6 bases, with 10 bases lying between them. This CDR3 is built from 13 residues. The CDR3 loop reads CAWSAQTPNEQFF. CDR3 coding DNA: TGTGCCTGGAGTGCCCAGACTCCCAATGAGCAGTTCTTC. The full variable domain, completed using reference TRBV30 and TRBJ2-1, is SQTIHQWPATLVQPVGSPLSLECTVEGTSNPNLYWYRQAAGRGLQLLFYSVGIGQISSEVPQNLSASRPQDRQFILSSKKLLLSDSGFYLCAWSAQTPNEQFFGPGTRLTVL.

The genes are TRBV30 and TRBJ1-6; TRBD1 matches at 7 bases. CDR1 and CDR2 (germline): GTSNPN, SVGIG (reference sequence). The CDR3 covers 13 residues. After removal of 8 bases from V and 6 bases from J, the junction contained 7 bases not matched to a gene. This CDR3 is CALLRDSNSPLHF. The CDR3 region has the DNA TGTGCCCTCCTTAGGGACAGTAATTCACCCCTCCACTTT.

The rearrangement uses TRBV27 and TRBJ1-5; maybe TRBD1 (6 bases). Trimming left V 5 bases short and J 0 bases short, with 26 bases between. The germline V gene encodes CDR1 MNHEY and CDR2 SMNVEV (reference sequence). This CDR3 region has 20 residues. CDR3 nucleotides: TGTGCCAGCAGTCCACTACTGACAGCCTACCAGGGGTATAGCAATCAGCCCCAGCATTTT. Translating it yields CASSPLLTAYQGYSNQPQHF.

This sequence joins TRBV5-8 and TRBJ2-1; the match to TRBD2 covers 7 bases. The germline gives CDR1 SGHTS, CDR2 YDEGEE. The trim removed 4 bases at V and 2 bases at J, leaving 9 bases unmatched. This CDR3 region has 16 residues. The CDR3 protein is CASSPLPGLAYNEQFF. The CDR3 coding sequence is TGTGCCAGCAGCCCCCTGCCCGGACTAGCCTACAATGAGCAGTTCTTC.

The rearrangement joins TRBV4-1 to TRBJ2-1, with 9 bases matching TRBD2. The CDR3 consists of 19 residues. The J segment lost 5 bases and the V segment lost 7 bases, leaving 21 bases of the junction unmatched. Germline V CDR1 and CDR2: MGHRA, YSYEKL. The CDR3 sequence: CASTPRVRGGYTLNNEQFF. DNA for the CDR3: TGCGCCAGCACCCCAAGAGTGCGGGGGGGCTATACCTTAAACAATGAGCAGTTCTTC.

J is TRBJ1-5 and V is TRBV27, with TRBD1 matching over 9 bases. Germline assignment: CDR1 MNHEY and CDR2 SMNVEV (reference sequence). The CDR3 runs to 14 residues. J lost 5 bases, V lost 3 bases, and 2 bases had no gene match. Here the CDR3 DNA reads TGTGCCAGCAGTTTTGGGACAGGGCATCAGCCCCAGCATTTT. It translates to CASSFGTGHQPQHF.

The chain combines TRBV7-9 with TRBJ1-1; D may be TRBD1 (6 bases). The V gene's germline CDR1 is SEHNR and CDR2 FQNEAQ (reference sequence). Deletions cut 7 bases from V and 4 bases from J, with 22 bases between. CDR3 length: 16 amino acids. The CDR3 DNA sequence: TGTGCCAGCACCATAGGGCAGGGGCGCTCGGTCACTGAAGCTTTCTTT. Its protein product is CASTIGQGRSVTEAFF.

The genes are TRBV18 and TRBJ1-2; 9 bases match TRBD1. CDR1 KGHSH and CDR2 LQKENI come from the germline V gene. CDR3 length: 15 amino acids. V dropped 6 bases and J dropped 5; count of bases not matched to a gene: 10. The CDR3 loop reads CASSHGTGNNYGYTF. CDR3 DNA sequence: TGTGCCAGCTCCCACGGGACAGGGAATAATTATGGCTACACCTTC.

This clone was detected only once. V usage is TRBV7-2 and J usage is TRBJ2-7; a possible D gene is TRBD1 (6 bases). The CDR3 length is 13 residues. The V and J ends lost 4 bases and 4 bases respectively, with 11 bases between them. Germline CDR1 and CDR2: SGHTA and FQGNSA. The CDR3 reads CASSWATGYEQYF. CDR3 bases: TGTGCCAGCAGCTGGGCAACAGGGTACGAGCAGTACTTC. Based on the CDR3 plus reference TRBV7-2 and TRBJ2-7, the full variable domain is GAGVSQSPSNKVTEKGKDVELRCDPISGHTALYWYRQSLGQGLEFLIYFQGNSAPDKSGLPSDRFSAERTGGSVSTLTIQRTQQEDSAVYLCASSWATGYEQYFGPGTRLTVT.

The chain is built from TRBV30 and TRBJ2-5, with 7 bases that match TRBD2. V trimming: 4 bases; J trimming: 5 bases; junction bases outside the gene matches: 4. This CDR3 comprises 12 residues. From germline, CDR1 is GTSNPN and CDR2 SVGIG (reference sequence). The CDR3 DNA reads TGTGCCTGGACACTGGGGGGGGAGACCCAGTACTTC. It translates to CAWTLGGETQYF.

The chain employs TRBV9 and TRBJ2-3; 9 positions match TRBD2. J gave up 1 base and V 0 bases, and 3 bases lay outside the gene matches. CDR3 length equals 16 residues. The V gene's germline CDR1 is SGDLS and CDR2 YYNGEE. In nucleotides, the CDR3 is TGTGCCAGCAGCGTAGCTAGCGGGGTTGGCACAGATACGCAGTATTTT. Translation: CASSVASGVGTDTQYF.

This clone was detected many times. The rearrangement uses TRBV6-5 and TRBJ2-7; perhaps TRBD1 as D (6 bases). V was pared by 6 bases and J by 6 bases, with 18 bases between. The CDR3 consists of 14 residues. Germline lookup yields CDR1 MNHEY and CDR2 SVGAGI. The CDR3 DNA reads TGTGCCAGCAGCCCCTCGTCAGAGACAGGCGAGCAGTACTTC. Translation gives CASSPSSETGEQYF.

CDR3 amino acids: CASSIGGGITYEQYF. In DNA, the CDR3 is TGTGCCAGTAGTATAGGCGGGGGGATCACCTACGAGCAGTACTTC. The rearrangement links TRBV19 to TRBJ2-7, with TRBD2 identical over 8 bases. Germline CDR1 is LNHDA and CDR2 is SQIVND (reference sequence). The CDR3 sequence is 15 residues long. J lost 2 bases, V lost 1 base, and 4 bases had no gene match.

This chain joins TRBV5-6 and TRBJ1-4; D unresolved. From germline, CDR1 is SGHDT and CDR2 YYEEEE. The CDR3 has 15 residues. V was clipped by 0 bases and J by 8 bases, with 14 bases between them. CDR3 amino acids: CASSLGRGWGEKLFF. The CDR3 DNA reads TGTGCCAGCAGCTTGGGACGGGGATGGGGAGAAAAACTGTTTTTT.